One sample yielded the 23 T cell receptor beta chains listed below, sequenced in a study of blood T cell repertoires in COVID-19. Data came from immunoSEQ multiplex PCR; TCRdb stores just in-frame clones and leaves some out. The repertoire includes 110,000 to 150,000 clones, about 79% of them detected once, and 9.5% to 13% sits in the top ten. The specimen was peripheral blood. The receptors come from a man aged 60-69 years with active or convalescent COVID-19.

The chain recombines TRBV6-5 with TRBJ1-1, with a weak D call TRBD1 (5 bases). The CDR3 has 15 amino acids. Germline loops: CDR1 MNHEY, CDR2 SVGAGI. Trimming took off 6 bases at V and 5 bases at J, with 19 bases between the two ends. The CDR3 is CASSPSEGVLTEAFF. The CDR3 bases are TGTGCCAGCAGCCCCTCAGAAGGGGTCTTGACTGAAGCTTTCTTT.

The chain carries TRBV4-3 and TRBJ2-5, with 9 bases fitting TRBD2. J was trimmed by 2 bases and V by 3 bases; bases with no gene match: 1. The V gene's germline CDR1 is LGHNA and CDR2 YSLEER. This CDR3 spans 14 amino acids. The CDR3 region has the DNA TGCGCCAGCAGCCACACTAGCGGGCAAGAGACCCAGTACTTC. It codes for CASSHTSGQETQYF.

This clone has only one observation. The J gene is TRBJ1-5, the V gene TRBV18; D remains unclear. CDR3 length: 15 residues. In germline, CDR1 is KGHSH, CDR2 LQKENI. Trimming took 5 bases from V and 0 from J, leaving 11 bases between them. In DNA form, the CDR3 reads TGTGCCAGCTCAGCAACAATGAATAGCAATCAGCCCCAGCATTTT. It translates to CASSATMNSNQPQHF.

This clone was counted a single time. The chain has TRBV18 and TRBJ2-7; 13 bases are a match to TRBD2. In germline, CDR1 is KGHSH, CDR2 LQKENI. The V and J ends lost 5 bases and 7 bases, in that order; junction bases with no gene match: 5. This CDR3 region has 14 residues. This chain's CDR3 is CASSGLAGDEEQYV. CDR3 bases: TGTGCCAGCTCAGGACTAGCGGGAGATGAGGAGCAGTACGTC.

The chain employs TRBV6-1 and TRBJ2-7; no reliable D call. The CDR3 runs to 14 residues. With 0 bases removed from V and 4 bases from J, the gap between germline ends came to 10 bases. Germline V gives CDR1 MNHNS, CDR2 SASEGT. The chain's CDR3 is CASSEAGRRYEQYF. CDR3 DNA: TGTGCCAGCAGTGAAGCAGGAAGGCGGTACGAGCAGTACTTC.

The V and J genes are TRBV19 and TRBJ2-5; maybe TRBD1 (6 bases). The germline gives CDR1 LNHDA, CDR2 SQIVND (reference sequence). This CDR3 comprises 14 residues. V lost 5 bases and J 5 bases, leaving 15 bases between the germline ends. Written as DNA, the CDR3 is TGTGCCAGTAGTGGGGGCCGCCATGGGGAGACCCAGTACTTC. Its translation: CASSGGRHGETQYF.

The CDR3 DNA sequence: TGTGCCAGCAGCCCCGGGACAGTAGGGTACCAAGAGACCCAGTACTTC. Amino acid sequence: CASSPGTVGYQETQYF. The gene calls are TRBV7-2 and TRBJ2-5; 7 positions match TRBD1. Germline V gene lookup returns CDR1 SGHTA and CDR2 FQGNSA. CDR3 size: 16 residues. Germline trimming cut 5 bases from V and 0 bases from J; bases unmatched to any gene: 9.

This clone was seen only once. This chain connects TRBV10-2 to TRBJ2-5; D might be TRBD2 (6 bases). CDR1 and CDR2 (germline): WSHSY, SAAADI. The CDR3 covers 15 residues. V dropped 2 bases and J dropped 4 bases, with 14 bases sitting between them. CDR3 nucleotides: TGCGCCAGCAGTGAGGGTCGGGGGAGAGGAGAGACCCAGTACTTC. Protein product: CASSEGRGRGETQYF.

This sequence joins TRBV27 and TRBJ1-5, with D perhaps TRBD1 (5 bases). Trimming removed 3 bases at V and 5 bases at J, with 8 bases between. Germline values: CDR1 MNHEY, CDR2 SMNVEV (reference sequence). The CDR3 is 13 residues long. The CDR3 is CASSFGGDQPQHF. CDR3 coding DNA: TGTGCCAGCAGTTTTGGGGGGGATCAGCCCCAGCATTTT.

This chain connects TRBV4-3 to TRBJ1-6; D uncertain. Trimming took 0 bases from V and 7 from J, leaving 13 bases between them. The CDR3 contains 16 residues. Germline CDR1 and CDR2: LGHNA and YSLEER. As DNA, the CDR3 is TGCGCCAGCAGCCAAGAGGCGGGTCCCCGAAATTCACCCCTCCACTTT. Its protein product is CASSQEAGPRNSPLHF.

The chain recombines TRBV9 with TRBJ1-3, with TRBD1 matching 8 bases. The germline V gene has CDR1 SGDLS and CDR2 YYNGEE. Germline trimming cut 3 bases from V and 2 bases from J; bases unmatched to any gene: 7. The CDR3 runs to 16 residues. CDR3 amino acids: CASSATGGLAGNTIYF. In DNA, the CDR3 is TGTGCCAGCAGCGCAACAGGGGGATTGGCTGGAAACACCATATATTTT. The full variable domain, with the rest looked up from reference TRBV9 and TRBJ1-3, is DSGVTQTPKHLITATGQRVTLRCSPRSGDLSVYWYQQSLDQGLQFLIQYYNGEERAKGNILERFSAQQFPDLHSELNLSSLELGDSALYFCASSATGGLAGNTIYFGEGSWLTVV.

V is TRBV19 and J is TRBJ1-6; D gene unclear. Germline lookup yields CDR1 LNHDA and CDR2 SQIVND (reference sequence). CDR3 length: 14 amino acids. V lost 5 bases, J lost 6 bases, and 11 bases lay in between. As DNA, the CDR3 is TGTGCCAGTAGTCCCGGGTCCGTTAATTCACCCCTCCACTTT. This encodes CASSPGSVNSPLHF.

The J gene is TRBJ1-6, the V gene TRBV7-9; D call uncertain. Trimming cost V 0 bases and J 10 bases, with 7 bases left between them. The CDR3 contains 13 residues. The V gene's germline CDR1 is SEHNR and CDR2 FQNEAQ (reference sequence). Here the CDR3 DNA reads TGTGCCAGCAGCTTAGCAGAGGTATCACCCCTCCACTTT. It codes for CASSLAEVSPLHF. The full variable domain, completed using reference TRBV7-9 and TRBJ1-6, is DTGVSQNPRHKITKRGQNVTFRCDPISEHNRLYWYRQTLGQGPEFLTYFQNEAQLEKSRLLSDRFSAERPKGSFSTLEIQRTEQGDSAMYLCASSLAEVSPLHFGNGTRLTVT.

This chain links TRBV30 with TRBJ1-5; TRBD1 agrees at 7 bases. The germline V gene encodes CDR1 GTSNPN and CDR2 SVGIG (reference sequence). J lost 7 bases, V lost 5 bases, and 5 bases had no gene match. This CDR3 has 12 residues. The CDR3 nucleotides are TGTGCCTGGGGGGACAGTCGACAGCCCCAGCATTTT. This encodes CAWGDSRQPQHF.

The chain is built from TRBV27 and TRBJ1-5; perhaps TRBD1 as D (6 bases). V was clipped by 5 bases and J by 3 bases, with 17 bases between them. Germline V lookup: CDR1 MNHEY, CDR2 SMNVEV (reference sequence). The CDR3 extends over 16 amino acids. DNA for the CDR3: TGTGCCAGCAGTCCTCTAACAGGGCTACCCAATCAGCCCCAGCATTTT. This encodes CASSPLTGLPNQPQHF.

This clone was recorded a few times. The V gene is TRBV7-2, the J gene TRBJ2-5; the match to TRBD2 covers 14 bases. Germline lookup yields CDR1 SGHTA and CDR2 FQGNSA. With V trimmed by 5 bases and J by 5 bases, 16 bases remained unmatched. CDR3 length equals 19 residues. This chain's CDR3 is CASSPRRGTSGSSRETQYF. CDR3 DNA: TGTGCCAGCAGCCCTCGTCGGGGGACTAGCGGGAGTTCTAGGGAGACCCAGTACTTC.

V usage is TRBV19 and J usage is TRBJ2-7; D is uncertain. CDR1 LNHDA and CDR2 SQIVND come from the germline V gene (reference sequence). This CDR3 region has 13 residues. Trimming took off 5 bases at V and 3 bases at J, with 11 bases between the two ends. CDR3 region: CASSPIPGYEQYF. Here the CDR3 DNA reads TGTGCCAGTAGTCCAATCCCAGGCTACGAGCAGTACTTC.

The chain combines TRBV7-2 with TRBJ2-5; no clear D. Trimming pared 2 bases from V and 9 bases from J, leaving 16 bases between. The CDR3 sequence is 14 residues long. Germline V lookup: CDR1 SGHTA, CDR2 FQGNSA. Here the CDR3 reads CASSLSQNLVAQYF. CDR3 nucleotide sequence: TGTGCCAGCAGCTTATCCCAGAACCTGGTGGCCCAGTACTTC.

This clone has a single count. This chain links TRBV18 with TRBJ2-1; D ambiguous. Germline values: CDR1 KGHSH, CDR2 LQKENI. The CDR3 extends over 14 amino acids. The V end lost 3 bases, the J end lost 0 bases, and 6 bases lay between the germline ends. The CDR3 DNA reads as TGTGCCAGCTCACCCTCGAGCTCCTACAATGAGCAGTTCTTC. Protein: CASSPSSSYNEQFF.

The V call is TRBV10-3, the J call TRBJ2-7, with a tentative D call TRBD1 (6 bases). Trimming took 6 bases from V and 0 from J, leaving 12 bases between them. The CDR3 covers 14 residues. In germline, CDR1 is ENHRY, CDR2 SYGVKD. CDR3 residues: CAIRGTFDSYEQYF. The CDR3, as DNA: TGTGCCATCAGGGGGACATTTGACTCCTACGAGCAGTACTTC.

The chain carries TRBV5-8 and TRBJ1-5; 7 bases fit TRBD1. The J segment lost 1 base and the V segment lost 4 bases, leaving 8 bases of the junction unmatched. CDR1 SGHTS and CDR2 YDEGEE come from the germline V gene. CDR3 size: 16 residues. The DNA of the CDR3 is TGTGCCAGCAGCGTGGGACAGTTCCTAAGCAATCAGCCCCAGCATTTT. The encoded protein is CASSVGQFLSNQPQHF.

The chain recombines TRBV4-3 with TRBJ2-1, with D tentatively TRBD1 (6 bases). CDR1 and CDR2 (germline): LGHNA, YSLEER. The CDR3 length is 16 residues. V dropped 0 bases and J dropped 6 bases, with 15 bases sitting between them. For the CDR3, the DNA is TGCGCCAGCAGCCAAGATCGAGTTGGGGGCACCAATGAGCAGTTCTTC. Translation: CASSQDRVGGTNEQFF.

The genes are TRBV6-5 and TRBJ1-1; 9 positions match TRBD1. CDR1 and CDR2 (germline): MNHEY, SVGAGI. V gave up 5 bases and J gave up 11 bases; unmatched junction bases: 9. The CDR3 runs 13 residues. The CDR3 here is CASSRGQGPLAFF. CDR3 coding DNA: TGTGCCAGCAGTCGTGGACAGGGGCCACTGGCTTTCTTT.